One and the same sample provided the 7 T cell receptor beta chains below, sequenced in a study of T cells in Graves' hyperthyroidism and ophthalmopathy. TCR beta CDR3 region amplification was performed from RNA transcripts. First-round RT-PCR with HTBI primers amplified the TCR CDR3 region. From the multiplex PCR reads, TCRdb called clonotypes with MiXCR, one entry per CDR3 protein. This sample has roughly 740,000 distinct CDR3 sequences, with roughly 15% found just once. Material for sequencing was blood. Source of these receptors: a man aged 18 to 30 with Graves' hyperthyroidism.

Many counts were recorded for this clonotype. The chain joins TRBV30 to TRBJ2-1; 7 positions agree with TRBD1. V dropped 1 base and J dropped 5; count of bases not matched to a gene: 5. CDR3 length: 14 amino acids. CDR1 and CDR2 (germline): GTSNPN, SVGIG (reference sequence). This chain's CDR3 is CAWSAGQSHNEQFF. CDR3 coding DNA: TGTGCCTGGAGTGCGGGACAGAGCCACAATGAGCAGTTCTTC. Based on the CDR3 plus reference TRBV30 and TRBJ2-1, the full variable domain is SQTIHQWPATLVQPVGSPLSLECTVEGTSNPNLYWYRQAAGRGLQLLFYSVGIGQISSEVPQNLSASRPQDRQFILSSKKLLLSDSGFYLCAWSAGQSHNEQFFGPGTRLTVL.

Ten or more counts support this clonotype. This chain joins TRBV28 and TRBJ1-2, with no clear D. Trimming stripped 7 bases from V and 2 bases from J, with 14 bases between. The CDR3 loop spans 14 amino acids. Germline-derived CDR1 and CDR2 are MDHEN and SYDVKM. The CDR3 spells CASTRPTSNYGYTF. CDR3 nucleotide sequence: TGTGCCAGCACCCGCCCGACTAGCAACTATGGCTACACCTTC.

This clonotype was observed a few times. This chain uses TRBV2 with TRBJ2-3, with 7 positions matching TRBD1. The CDR3 consists of 15 residues. J lost 2 bases, V lost 3 bases, and 5 bases had no gene match. Germline-derived CDR1 and CDR2 are SNHLY and FYNNEI. CDR3 DNA: TGTGCCAGCAGTGAGGAGACAGGGCTCACAGATACGCAGTATTTT. This gives the protein CASSEETGLTDTQYF.

This clonotype came up many times. The chain links TRBV10-3 to TRBJ2-7; D not resolved. V shed 2 bases and J shed 3 bases, with 8 bases lying between them. Germline V gives CDR1 ENHRY, CDR2 SYGVKD. CDR3 size: 13 residues. CDR3 DNA sequence: TGTGCCATCAGTGAGGGCCCTTACTACGAGCAGTACTTC. It translates to CAISEGPYYEQYF.

This clonotype has ten or more counts. This chain links TRBV28 with TRBJ2-1; no reliable D call. CDR1 and CDR2 from the germline V gene are MDHEN and SYDVKM. V dropped 7 bases and J dropped 6 bases, with 10 bases sitting between them. The length of the CDR3 is 12 residues. CDR3 nucleotide sequence: TGTGCCAGCACCTGGGGTCGCAATGAGCAGTTCTTC. Translated, it gives CASTWGRNEQFF.

This clonotype was observed a handful of times. The chain links TRBV6-1 to TRBJ2-1; D remains ambiguous. V was pared by 5 bases and J by 6 bases, with 14 bases between. Looked up from germline, CDR1 is MNHNS and CDR2 is SASEGT. There are 14 residues in the CDR3. CDR3 loop: CASSYSDTFNEQFF. CDR3 nucleotide sequence: TGTGCCAGCAGTTATTCCGACACCTTCAATGAGCAGTTCTTC.

A few counts support this clonotype. This chain connects TRBV15 to TRBJ1-1, with D maybe TRBD1 (5 bases). Germline CDR1 and CDR2: LNHNV and YYDKDF (reference sequence). The CDR3 is made up of 16 amino acids. The V and J ends lost 3 bases and 0 bases respectively, with 14 bases between them. Here the CDR3 DNA reads TGTGCCACCAGCAGCCCTGAGCCAGGGTTGAACACTGAAGCTTTCTTT. This encodes CATSSPEPGLNTEAFF. Full variable domain (rest looked up from reference TRBV15 and TRBJ1-1): DAMVIQNPRYQVTQFGKPVTLSCSQTLNHNVMYWYQQKSSQAPKLLFHYYDKDFNNEADTPDNFQSRRPNTSFCFLDIRSPGLGDTAMYLCATSSPEPGLNTEAFFGQGTRLTVV.